This T cell receptor beta chain comes out of a study of control samples from healthy donors and cancer patients. Data came from immunoSEQ multiplex PCR; TCRdb stores just in-frame clones and leaves some out. The sample has roughly 170,000 clones; more than 85% are singletons. The CDR3 sequence is 14 residues long. Trimming cost V 3 bases and J 1 base, with 10 bases left between them. Germline V gene sequence: CDR1 SGDLS, CDR2 YYNGEE. This chain links TRBV9 with TRBJ1-1; the D is unclear. The TCR originated in a woman between 40 and 50 years old in good health. The sample comprised blood. This CDR3 reads CASSAGWGNTEAFF. The CDR3 region has the DNA TGTGCCAGCAGCGCTGGCTGGGGGAACACTGAAGCTTTCTTT. Filled out from reference TRBV9 and TRBJ1-1, the complete variable domain reads DSGVTQTPKHLITATGQRVTLRCSPRSGDLSVYWYQQSLDQGLQFLIQYYNGEERAKGNILERFSAQQFPDLHSELNLSSLELGDSALYFCASSAGWGNTEAFFGQGTRLTVV.